This entry describes one T cell receptor (beta chain). The antigen remains unidentified. The validation cohort, a group of more than 95 subjects, included the donors and was separate from the roughly 670-subject first cohort. This sample is drawn from a study of cytomegalovirus exposure and HLA in healthy donors. General study results and limits: Researchers counted roughly 150 TCR beta chains as cytomegalovirus-associated. There were some public TCRs occurring in many donors, but most TCR sequences were rare. CMV antigen specificity was confirmed in vitro for a few CMV-associated chains.

V dropped 7 bases and J dropped 1 base, with 7 bases sitting between them. In germline, CDR1 is SQVTM, CDR2 ANQGSEA. This CDR3 region has 11 residues. The data were produced by immunoSEQ multiplex PCR, yet TCRdb's version contains in-frame clones alone and is incomplete. Of approximately 230,000 clones listed, roughly 87% are singletons. V is TRBV29-1 and J is TRBJ1-1; the D is unclear. The sequence came from a young man in good health and CMV-seropositive. Material for sequencing was PBMCs. In nucleotides, the CDR3 is TGCAGCGCGTGGGGGAACACTGAAGCTTTCTTT. Its translation is CSAWGNTEAFF.